These 6 T cell receptor beta chains came from one sample sequenced in a study of blood T cell repertoires in COVID-19 (TCRdb year 2020). Library preparation was by the immunoSEQ multiplex PCR assay. TCRdb stores this immuneACCESS table with in-frame sequences only. Part of the clones is absent; in the studies checked, under half of the shortfall reflects unresolved V genes, and no reason is known for the rest. Within this sample are 65,000 or so clones, with 72% of them counted one time only. The ten largest clones add up to approximately 50% of the sample. Input material: PBMCs or T cells enriched from blood (not recorded which). These receptors originate from an older woman who had been exposed to COVID-19.

This sequence joins TRBV5-5 and TRBJ1-3; D is uncertain. Germline-derived CDR1 and CDR2 are SGHKS and YYEKEE (reference sequence). V lost 3 bases, J lost 0 bases, and 16 bases lay in between. The CDR3 totals 17 residues. The CDR3 DNA reads as TGTGCCAGCAGCTGGGAGACGGACTATAGCTCTGGAAACACCATATATTTT. This encodes CASSWETDYSSGNTIYF.

V usage is TRBV4-3 and J usage is TRBJ2-7; 12 bases line up with TRBD2. The J segment lost 4 bases and the V segment lost 2 bases, leaving 18 bases of the junction unmatched. The CDR3 is 20 amino acids. Germline CDR1 and CDR2: LGHNA and YSLEER. CDR3 protein: CASSQPGHPRTSGVRYEQYF. DNA for the CDR3: TGCGCCAGCAGCCAACCCGGACACCCTAGGACTAGCGGGGTTCGGTACGAGCAGTACTTC.

The rearrangement uses TRBV4-2 and TRBJ2-3; TRBD2 is a possible D gene (6 bases). Deletions cut 5 bases from V and 2 bases from J, with 14 bases between. Germline V lookup: CDR1 LGHNA, CDR2 YNFKEQ. The CDR3 is 15 residues long. Here the CDR3 reads CASSNRDLLTDTQYF. The CDR3 nucleotides are TGTGCCAGCAGCAACCGGGACTTACTCACAGATACGCAGTATTTT.

The chain joins TRBV11-3 to TRBJ2-1; 8 bases are a match to TRBD1. The length of the CDR3 is 15 residues. The V and J ends lost 0 bases and 8 bases, in that order; junction bases with no gene match: 6. Per the germline V gene, CDR1 is SGHNT and CDR2 is YENEEA. CDR3 in amino acids: CASSLDGQGPDEQFF. The DNA for the CDR3 is TGTGCCAGCAGCTTAGACGGACAGGGTCCGGATGAGCAGTTCTTC.

The chain couples TRBV2 to TRBJ2-7; D may be TRBD1 (6 bases). CDR1 and CDR2 (germline): SNHLY, FYNNEI. Trimming removed 3 bases from V and 0 bases from J, with 9 bases in between. CDR3 size: 14 residues. CDR3 in amino acids: CASSDGTHSYEQYF. CDR3 DNA: TGTGCCAGCAGTGATGGGACACACTCCTACGAGCAGTACTTC.

This chain uses TRBV28 with TRBJ1-1; D uncertain. V was clipped by 7 bases and J by 10 bases, with 16 bases between them. Germline CDR1 is MDHEN and CDR2 is SYDVKM. The CDR3 covers 12 residues. DNA of the CDR3: TGTGCCAGCACCGATAATCCACGCGGAGCTTTCTTT. This codes for CASTDNPRGAFF.